Below, 8 T cell receptor beta chains from the same sample are listed, as sequenced in a study of OX40 agonist ivuxolimab in advanced cancers. Clones were read by immunoSEQ multiplex PCR, and TCRdb kept only the in-frame ones, dropping some. There are 65,000 to 95,000 clones in the sample; 80% to 90% occur only once, and roughly 0.71% lies in the top ten. Source: CD4+ or CD8+ T cells sorted from blood, taken in a trial of the OX40 agonist ivuxolimab. These receptors came from an adult with an advanced solid tumor such as melanoma, head and neck, liver or kidney cancer.

The rearrangement uses TRBV11-1 and TRBJ2-1; TRBD2 agrees at 10 bases. V shed 4 bases, J shed 0 bases, and the junction held 12 bases outside the gene matches. Per germline, CDR1 SGHAT and CDR2 FQDESV (reference sequence). This CDR3 has 19 residues. In DNA form, the CDR3 reads TGTGCCAGCAGCTCCAGCCCTAGCGGGAGTTGGTTCTCCTACAATGAGCAGTTCTTC. Its protein product is CASSSSPSGSWFSYNEQFF.

The rearrangement joins TRBV7-6 to TRBJ2-2; TRBD1 might be the D (6 bases). The CDR3 loop spans 16 amino acids. In germline, CDR1 is SGHVS, CDR2 FNYEAQ. Trimming took off 1 base at V and 1 base at J, with 10 bases between the two ends. The CDR3 loop reads CASSLGGGQNTGELFF. CDR3 nucleotide sequence: TGTGCCAGCAGCTTAGGAGGGGGTCAGAACACCGGGGAGCTGTTTTTT.

V is TRBV6-1 and J is TRBJ2-4; no clear D gene. Germline V CDR1 and CDR2: MNHNS, SASEGT. There are 14 residues in the CDR3. Between the trimmed V and J ends, which lost 11 bases and 3 bases, there was a span of 17 bases. This chain's CDR3 is CAHSPEDVKNIQYF. CDR3 nucleotide sequence: TGTGCCCATTCTCCTGAGGATGTCAAAAACATTCAGTACTTC.

Worth noting for this clone: A read error may account for a junction end that differs from germline. The chain recombines TRBV7-7 with TRBJ2-1, with TRBD2 matching over 7 bases. The CDR3 has 14 amino acids. Germline V lookup: CDR1 SSHAT, CDR2 FNYEAQ (reference sequence). The CDR3 sequence: CASSLSGTYNEQFF. CDR3 nucleotide sequence: TGTGCTAGCAGCCTCAGCGGGACCTACAATGAGCAGTTCTTC. The full variable domain, its missing parts supplied by reference TRBV7-7 and TRBJ2-1, is GAGVSQSPRYKVTKRGQDVTLRCDPISSHATLYWYQQALGQGPEFLTYFNYEAQPDKSGLPSDRFSAERPEGSISTLTIQRTEQRDSAMYRCASSLSGTYNEQFFGPGTRLTVL.

The chain joins TRBV7-2 to TRBJ2-7; no firm D call. This CDR3 spans 12 amino acids. V lost 8 bases and J lost 2, with 10 bases in between. Germline assignment: CDR1 SGHTA and CDR2 FQGNSA. The CDR3 reads CASPALTYEQYF. The CDR3 region has the DNA TGTGCCAGCCCTGCCCTTACCTACGAGCAGTACTTC.

The chain couples TRBV9 to TRBJ1-1; D gene unclear. Germline values: CDR1 SGDLS, CDR2 YYNGEE. Trimming cost V 1 base and J 2 bases, with 9 bases left between them. CDR3 length: 14 amino acids. CDR3 region: CASSVTVTNTEAFF. For the CDR3, the DNA is TGTGCCAGCAGCGTAACGGTAACTAACACTGAAGCTTTCTTT.

The chain recombines TRBV4-3 with TRBJ2-1; 9 bases align to TRBD2. In germline, CDR1 is LGHNA, CDR2 YSLEER. There are 15 residues in the CDR3. V was pared by 3 bases and J by 3 bases, with 3 bases of the junction left unmatched. The CDR3 DNA is TGCGCCAGCAGCCACAGACTAGCGGACTACAATGAGCAGTTCTTC. It is translated as CASSHRLADYNEQFF.

This chain connects TRBV4-2 to TRBJ1-3, with 9 bases identical to TRBD1. The CDR3 consists of 16 residues. Per germline, CDR1 LGHNA and CDR2 YNFKEQ. V was pared by 4 bases and J by 7 bases, with 11 bases of the junction left unmatched. This chain's CDR3 is CASSRTRDREANTIYF. The DNA of the CDR3 is TGTGCCAGCAGCCGGACCCGGGACAGGGAGGCGAACACCATATATTTT.